The 3 T cell receptor beta chains listed next were all sequenced from one sample in a study of CD4 T cell repertoires in COVID-19. For these TCRs, the target antigens are not known. Libraries were prepared by immunoSEQ multiplex PCR; TCRdb keeps only in-frame clonotypes and omits some of them. The sample has about 470 clones; around 25% are singletons. The specimen comprised memory CD4+ T cells, cultured in vitro, sampled after recovery from COVID-19. The receptors were gathered from a human donor who had COVID-19.

This chain links TRBV28 with TRBJ1-4, with unresolved D. V lost 6 bases and J 4 bases, leaving 3 bases between the germline ends. This CDR3 is built from 11 residues. Germline V CDR1 and CDR2: MDHEN, SYDVKM. The CDR3 here is CASRNNEKLFF. Here the CDR3 DNA reads TGTGCCAGCAGGAATAATGAAAAACTGTTTTTT. Using reference TRBV28 and TRBJ1-4 for the parts outside the CDR3, the full variable domain is DVKVTQSSRYLVKRTGEKVFLECVQDMDHENMFWYRQDPGLGLRLIYFSYDVKMKEKGDIPEGYSVSREKKERFSLILESASTNQTSMYLCASRNNEKLFFGSGTQLSVL.

This clone appeared a few times. The gene calls are TRBV18 and TRBJ1-2; 7 bases are a match to TRBD1. J was trimmed by 8 bases and V by 1 base; bases with no gene match: 13. Germline V gene sequence: CDR1 KGHSH, CDR2 LQKENI. The CDR3 is made up of 16 amino acids. The CDR3 DNA is TGTGCCAGCTCACCACTCAAATCACAGGGGCAGGAGGGCTACACCTTC. Translation: CASSPLKSQGQEGYTF.

By sample fraction, this clone is medium-sized. V is TRBV6-2 or TRBV6-3 and J is TRBJ2-7, with TRBD2 identical over 9 bases. Germline V CDR1 and CDR2: MNHEY, SVGEGT. J was trimmed by 7 bases and V by 6 bases; bases with no gene match: 22. This CDR3 region has 18 residues. The CDR3 sequence: CASSRGRLAEPNWGEQYF. The CDR3 DNA sequence: TGTGCCAGCAGCCGGGGGCGACTAGCGGAACCTAACTGGGGGGAGCAGTACTTC.